Sequencing of this T cell receptor (beta chain) was carried out in a study of blood T cell repertoires in COVID-19. About the study: PBMCs, B-cell-depleted T cells, or T cells provided the cDNA or gDNA that made up the material.

Sequenced by immunoSEQ multiplex PCR; TCRdb stores in-frame clones only, minus some. Among under 80,000 clones, 65% to 85% were seen once, and the ten largest hold 4% to 5.5%. Germline values: CDR1 GTSNPN, CDR2 SVGIG (reference sequence). Unmatched junction bases numbered 8, after V lost 5 bases and J lost 0 bases. This CDR3 contains 15 residues. Sample: peripheral blood. The chain combines TRBV30 with TRBJ2-3, with 7 bases fitting TRBD2. The receptor was derived from a woman over 75 with active or convalescent COVID-19. This CDR3 is CAWGGSGRSTDTQYF. The CDR3 DNA is TGTGCCTGGGGCGGGAGCGGGCGTAGCACAGATACGCAGTATTTT.